The rows below give T cell receptor beta chains drawn from one sample of a study of shared clonotypes between healthy human individuals. Sequencing used immunoSEQ multiplex PCR; TCRdb keeps in-frame clones, though not all of them. The data contain about 2.4 million clones, 80% to 95% of them singletons. The material sequenced was naive CD4+ T cells from PBMCs. These TCRs come from a man between 18 and 29 years old in good health. Some clones in this sample may be carry-over from other donors' samples. Each CDR3 is given without its conserved first and last residue.

length	J	V	CDR3
13	TRBJ1-5	TRBV18	ASSPPGGRMQPQH
13	TRBJ2-4	TRBV5-1	ASSLASGNRDIQY
15	TRBJ2-1	TRBV7-9	ASSLTPGTGSLNEQF
10	TRBJ1-5	TRBV7-2	ASSPPNQPQH
13	TRBJ1-2	TRBV5-4	ASSVRRREGDGYT
14	TRBJ2-3	TRBV12-2	ASRFLSGLFTDTQY
11	TRBJ1-1	TRBV14	ASSQLVIGEAF
17	TRBJ2-5	TRBV9	ASSVGLGREGRADETQY
12	TRBJ2-7	TRBV21-1	ASRLAGGLYEQY
14	TRBJ2-6	TRBV9	ASSGRGSSGANVLT
16	TRBJ1-4	TRBV5-1	ASSLVQGNIPSNEKLF
11	TRBJ2-7	TRBV28	ASSKGGRYEQY
12	TRBJ1-2	TRBV5-1	ASSLPGSAYGYT
12	TRBJ2-5	TRBV28	ASTIPGRVQTQY
11	TRBJ1-4	TRBV6-5	ASRSPAAEKLF
12	TRBJ2-1	TRBV2	ASSRGLAGGEQF
13	TRBJ1-2	TRBV18	ASSPLGRGEYGYT